This TCR beta chain was sequenced for a study of blood T cell repertoires in COVID-19. The wider study: Samples came from the United States, Italy and Spain, spanning acute and convalescent COVID-19. The analysed material was cDNA or gDNA that came from T cells, B-cell-depleted T cells, or PBMCs.

In the authors' workflow: Reference gene primer amplification in the assay estimated nucleated cell counts. TCRdb's copy holds only in-frame clones and misses some; the assay was immunoSEQ multiplex PCR. V, J and clone size were drawn from that table, and D and trimming were deduced from the DNA. The sample has 65,000 to 70,000 clones; roughly 82% are singletons. The ends lost 1 base at V and 8 bases at J; junction bases unmatched: 4. This CDR3 comprises 15 residues. The germline CDR1 and CDR2 sequences are SGHTA and FQGTGA. This sequence joins TRBV7-3 and TRBJ2-1, with 11 positions matching TRBD2. The sequenced material came from peripheral blood. The source is a man at least 80 years old with active COVID-19. The CDR3 loop is CASSLNSGGADEQFF. CDR3 DNA: TGTGCCAGCAGCTTAAATAGCGGGGGGGCCGATGAGCAGTTCTTC.